This TCR beta chain was found in a study of blood T cell repertoires in COVID-19. TCRdb's copy holds only in-frame clones and misses some; the assay was immunoSEQ multiplex PCR. The repertoire holds 200,000 or so clones, with about four fifths as singletons. The CDR3 covers 14 residues. Deletions cut 3 bases from V and 0 bases from J, with 8 bases between. Germline assignment: CDR1 SGHVS and CDR2 FQNEAQ. The chain couples TRBV7-8 to TRBJ1-1; D is unclear. This sequence was found in a man between 60 and 75 years old who had recovered from COVID-19. The sequenced sample was PBMCs or T cells enriched from blood (not recorded which). CDR3 nucleotide sequence: TGTGCCAGCAGCTTGTTTACAGTGAACACTGAAGCTTTCTTT. Protein sequence: CASSLFTVNTEAFF. The full variable domain, rest sourced from reference TRBV7-8 and TRBJ1-1, is GAGVSQSPRYKVAKRGQDVALRCDPISGHVSLFWYQQALGQGPEFLTYFQNEAQLDKSGLPSDRFFAERPEGSVSTLKIQRTQQEDSAVYLCASSLFTVNTEAFFGQGTRLTVV.